This paragraph covers one TCR beta chain sequence. TCRdb's copy holds only in-frame clones and misses some; the assay was immunoSEQ multiplex PCR. Of approximately 44,000 clones listed, roughly 96% were seen once; the top ten hold approximately 0.9%. These data come from a study of T cell clonotyping in hematopoietic cell transplantation. The CDR3 contains 15 residues. Germline lookup yields CDR1 MGHRA and CDR2 YSYEKL. Deletions cut 0 bases from V and 4 bases from J, with 12 bases between. V gene TRBV4-1 combines with J gene TRBJ1-2; no clear D. The sequence was obtained from a man between 25 and 39 years old in good health. Some clones in this sample may be carry-over from other donors' samples. The sample comprised peripheral blood mononuclear cells. The CDR3 DNA sequence: TGCGCCAGCAGCCAAGAGCCGGACCCCATCTATGGCTACACCTTC. The encoded protein is CASSQEPDPIYGYTF.